The entry that follows covers one TCR beta chain sequence. In the authors' methods: How many nucleated cells were present was estimated from reference gene primer amplification. Clones were read by immunoSEQ multiplex PCR, and TCRdb kept only the in-frame ones, dropping some. Clone size and the V and J calls come from that table; the DNA yielded D and trimming. The top ten hold over 1.5% of the sample, which has tens of thousands of clones, 80% to 90% seen once. The record originates from a study of blood T cell repertoires in COVID-19. Study at large: Collection of acute and convalescent COVID-19 samples took place in the United States, Italy and Spain. PBMCs, B-cell-depleted T cells, or T cells were the source of the cDNA or gDNA that made up the material.

The CDR3 length is 15 residues. Trimming shortened V by 0 bases and J by 4 bases, and 14 bases separated the two germline ends. CDR1 and CDR2 (germline): SGHRS, YFSETQ. The rearrangement links TRBV5-1 to TRBJ2-7; weak D call: TRBD1 (5 bases). The sequenced material came from peripheral blood. This sequence was found in a man in his sixties with acute or convalescent COVID-19. The CDR3 here is CASSLGWGRDYEQYF. The CDR3 DNA is TGCGCCAGCAGCTTGGGCTGGGGCAGGGATTACGAGCAGTACTTC.